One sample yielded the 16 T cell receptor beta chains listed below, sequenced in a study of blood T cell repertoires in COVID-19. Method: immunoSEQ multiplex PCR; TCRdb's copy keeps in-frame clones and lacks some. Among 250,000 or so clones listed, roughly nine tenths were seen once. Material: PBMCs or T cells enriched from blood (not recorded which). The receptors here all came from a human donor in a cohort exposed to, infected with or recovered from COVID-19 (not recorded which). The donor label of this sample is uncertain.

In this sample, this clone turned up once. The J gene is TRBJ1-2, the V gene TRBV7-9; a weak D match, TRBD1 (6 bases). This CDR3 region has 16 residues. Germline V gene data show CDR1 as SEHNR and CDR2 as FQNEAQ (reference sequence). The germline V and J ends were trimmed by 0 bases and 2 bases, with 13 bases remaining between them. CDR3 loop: CASSLAGGSLNYGYTF. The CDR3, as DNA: TGTGCCAGCAGCTTAGCAGGGGGTTCTCTCAACTATGGCTACACCTTC.

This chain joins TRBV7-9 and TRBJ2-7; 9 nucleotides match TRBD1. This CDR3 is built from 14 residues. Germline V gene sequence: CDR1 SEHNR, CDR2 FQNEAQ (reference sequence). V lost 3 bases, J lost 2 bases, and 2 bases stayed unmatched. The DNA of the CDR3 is TGTGCCAGCAGCTTCGGACAGGGGACCTACGAGCAGTACTTC. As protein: CASSFGQGTYEQYF.

The CDR3 DNA reads TGCGCCAGCAGCTTGCTTGAGAGGGAAACTGAAGCTTTCTTT. Translating gives CASSLLERETEAFF. The chain employs TRBV5-1 and TRBJ1-1; D uncertain. V was shortened by 1 base and J by 5 bases, with 12 bases between the two germline ends. Germline-derived CDR1 and CDR2 are SGHRS and YFSETQ. The CDR3 length is 14 residues.

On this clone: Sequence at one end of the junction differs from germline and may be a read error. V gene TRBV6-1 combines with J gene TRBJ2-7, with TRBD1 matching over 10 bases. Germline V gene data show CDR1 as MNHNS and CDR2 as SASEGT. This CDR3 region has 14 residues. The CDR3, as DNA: TGTGCCAGCAGAGAAGGACAGGGGGCCTACGAGCAGTACTTC. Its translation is CASREGQGAYEQYF.

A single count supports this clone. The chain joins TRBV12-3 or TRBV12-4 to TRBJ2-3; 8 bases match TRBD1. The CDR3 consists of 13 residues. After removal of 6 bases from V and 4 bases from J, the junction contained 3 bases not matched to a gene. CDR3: CASRPTGADTQYF. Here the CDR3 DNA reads TGTGCCAGCAGACCGACAGGGGCAGATACGCAGTATTTT.

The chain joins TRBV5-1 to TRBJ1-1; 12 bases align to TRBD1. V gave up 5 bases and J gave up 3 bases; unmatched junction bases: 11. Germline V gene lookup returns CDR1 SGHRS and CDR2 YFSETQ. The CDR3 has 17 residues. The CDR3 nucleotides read TGCGCCAGCAGGAAAGAGGGACAGGGGGCATGGGACACTGAAGCTTTCTTT. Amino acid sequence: CASRKEGQGAWDTEAFF.

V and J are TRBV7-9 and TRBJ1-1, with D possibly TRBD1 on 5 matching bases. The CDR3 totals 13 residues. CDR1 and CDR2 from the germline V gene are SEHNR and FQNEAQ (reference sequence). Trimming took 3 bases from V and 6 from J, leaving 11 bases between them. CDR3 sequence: CASSFWGRPEAFF. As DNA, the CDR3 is TGTGCCAGCAGCTTCTGGGGCCGACCTGAAGCTTTCTTT.

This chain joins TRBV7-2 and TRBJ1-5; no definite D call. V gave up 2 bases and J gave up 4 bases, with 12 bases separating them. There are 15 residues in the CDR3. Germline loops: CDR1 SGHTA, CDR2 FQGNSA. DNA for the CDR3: TGTGCCAGCAGCTTACTGGGCGATCCAAATCAGCCCCAGCATTTT. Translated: CASSLLGDPNQPQHF.

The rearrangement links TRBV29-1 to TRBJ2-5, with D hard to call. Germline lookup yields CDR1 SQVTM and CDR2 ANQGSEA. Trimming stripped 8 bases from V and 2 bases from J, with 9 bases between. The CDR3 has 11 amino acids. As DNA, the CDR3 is TGCAGCTTCGCCCTACAAGAGACCCAGTACTTC. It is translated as CSFALQETQYF.

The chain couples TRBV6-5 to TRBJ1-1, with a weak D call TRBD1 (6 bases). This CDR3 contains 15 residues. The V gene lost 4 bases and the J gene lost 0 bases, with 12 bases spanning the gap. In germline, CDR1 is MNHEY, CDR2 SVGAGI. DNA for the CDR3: TGTGCCAGCAGTTCCGGACAGATAATGAACACTGAAGCTTTCTTT. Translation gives CASSSGQIMNTEAFF.

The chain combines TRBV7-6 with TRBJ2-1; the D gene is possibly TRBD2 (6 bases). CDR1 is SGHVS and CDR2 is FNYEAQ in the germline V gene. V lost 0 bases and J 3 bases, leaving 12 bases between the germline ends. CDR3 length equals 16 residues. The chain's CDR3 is CASSLAGRRGYNEQFF. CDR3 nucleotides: TGTGCCAGCAGCTTAGCGGGACGGAGGGGCTACAATGAGCAGTTCTTC.

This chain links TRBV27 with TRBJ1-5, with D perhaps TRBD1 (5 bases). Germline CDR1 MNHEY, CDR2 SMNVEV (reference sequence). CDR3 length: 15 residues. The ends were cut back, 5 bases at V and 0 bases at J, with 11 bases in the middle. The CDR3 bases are TGTGCCAGCAGTAGGGACTTCCCTAGCAATCAGCCCCAGCATTTT. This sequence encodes CASSRDFPSNQPQHF.

CDR3 residues: CASSPDTSGYTF. CDR3 in DNA: TGTGCCAGCAGCCCTGACACCTCTGGCTACACCTTC. This chain uses TRBV12-3 or TRBV12-4 with TRBJ1-2; D not certain. The CDR3 has 12 amino acids. The V end lost 6 bases, the J end lost 7 bases, and 12 bases lay between the germline ends.

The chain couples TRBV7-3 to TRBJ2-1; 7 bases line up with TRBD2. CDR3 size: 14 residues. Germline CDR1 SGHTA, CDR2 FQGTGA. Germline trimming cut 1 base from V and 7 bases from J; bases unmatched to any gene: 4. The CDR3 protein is CASSLSRGVNEQFF. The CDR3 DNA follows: TGTGCCAGCAGCTTAAGCCGGGGGGTAAATGAGCAGTTCTTC.

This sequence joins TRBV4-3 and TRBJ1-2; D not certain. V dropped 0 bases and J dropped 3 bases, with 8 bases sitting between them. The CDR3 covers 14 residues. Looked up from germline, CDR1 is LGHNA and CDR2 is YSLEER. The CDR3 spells CASSQEASHYGYTF. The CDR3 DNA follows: TGCGCCAGCAGCCAAGAGGCCAGTCACTATGGCTACACCTTC.

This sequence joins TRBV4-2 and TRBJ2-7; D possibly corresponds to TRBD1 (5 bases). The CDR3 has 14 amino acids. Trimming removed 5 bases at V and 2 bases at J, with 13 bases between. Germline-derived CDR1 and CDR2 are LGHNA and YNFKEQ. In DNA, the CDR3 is TGTGCCAGCAGCAGAGACAGTAACGCCTACGAGCAGTACTTC. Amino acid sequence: CASSRDSNAYEQYF.